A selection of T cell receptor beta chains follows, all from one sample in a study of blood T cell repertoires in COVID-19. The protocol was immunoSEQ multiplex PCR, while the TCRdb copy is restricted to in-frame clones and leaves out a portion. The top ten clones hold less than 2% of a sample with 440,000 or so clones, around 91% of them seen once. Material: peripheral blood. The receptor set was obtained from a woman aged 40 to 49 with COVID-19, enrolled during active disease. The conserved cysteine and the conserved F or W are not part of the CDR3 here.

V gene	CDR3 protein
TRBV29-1	SAMTSGLTDTQY
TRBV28	ASSLFGGTAYNEQF
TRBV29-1	SVEGQTDPYEQY
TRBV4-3	ASSTPYGELF
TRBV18	ASSPPEGIETQY
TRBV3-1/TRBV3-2	ASSQDKPRDRLDEDQPQH
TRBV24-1	ATSDYTGNYGYT
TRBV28	ASSFDYWNTIY
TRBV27	ASSLRGDISNQPQH
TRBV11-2	ASSLGGMGTEAF
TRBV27	ASSLGTGTREQY
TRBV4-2	ASRADPGTPTDTQY
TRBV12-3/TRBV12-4	ASSGRRTGELF
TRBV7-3	ASSSPGLNHNEQF
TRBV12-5	ASGPSSGGGEQY
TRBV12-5	ASQREGDYGYT
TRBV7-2	ASSLRDYNSPLH
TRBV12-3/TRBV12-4	ASSLAGGTEAF
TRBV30	ACALDGQAYNSPLH
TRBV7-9	ASSPGDQPQH
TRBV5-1	ASRATAYNSPLH
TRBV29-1	SVEDRLGRGRYEQY
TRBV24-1	ATQGAGTQY
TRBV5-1	ASSLVTANYGYT